This T cell receptor (beta chain) is from a study of human T cells and chemical hapten exposure. In the study overall: DPC 0.01% went on the upper back by patch test, with reading at 6 days.

TCRdb re-called the RACE reads through MiXCR, storing one row per CDR3 protein. The sample has some 360,000 distinct CDR3 sequences, 4.5% to 5.5% seen once. CDR3 size: 11 residues. Germline V gives CDR1 SQVTM, CDR2 ANQGSEA. V gave up 6 bases and J gave up 4 bases, with 9 bases separating them. As for time point: pre-sensitization, week 0. Noted treatment: therapeutic diphenylcyclopropenone sensitization with weekly scalp DPC. Turning to this clonotype: This clone may be a read error of a much larger clone one base away.

The material was whole blood, obtained in connection with sensitization to the hapten diphenylcyclopropenone (DPC). V gene TRBV29-1 combines with J gene TRBJ1-2; D gene uncertain. The TCR was taken from a woman aged 45 to 65 with alopecia areata. Some clones in this sample may be carry-over from other donors' samples. This chain's CDR3 is CSVGDCYGYTF. The CDR3, as DNA: TGCAGCGTGGGAGACTGCTATGGCTACACCTTC.